This T cell receptor (beta chain) was identified during a study of CD8 T cells in Susac syndrome. Study-wide results and caveats: In TEMRA cells and active patients, CD8+ clonal expansion in Susac reached its peak.

Of note for this clonotype: The antigen remains undetermined.

With random hexamers, roughly 0.5 to 1 ug RNA was reverse transcribed. TCRdb re-analysed the immunoSEQ multiplex PCR reads in MiXCR, keeping a single row per CDR3 protein. The data hold around 100,000 distinct CDR3 sequences, with about 95% observed a single time. V was shortened by 0 bases and J by 1 base, with 11 bases between the two germline ends. From germline, CDR1 is PRHDT and CDR2 FYEKMQ (reference sequence). CDR3 length: 16 amino acids. Sequencing of TCR beta was carried out in blood CD8+ and CD4+ T cells. Definite or probable Susac syndrome was diagnosed using recently defined diagnostic criteria. TEMRA cells were FACS-enriched, unlike CD8+ and CD4+ T cells, which were negatively isolated.

The sequence came from a human donor with Susac syndrome. The sequencing input was CD8+ T cells from PBMCs. The V and J genes are TRBV13 and TRBJ2-3; D call uncertain. The CDR3 coding sequence is TGTGCCAGCAGCTTAGGGTTAGAAGGAGGCACAGATACGCAGTATTTT. This sequence encodes CASSLGLEGGTDTQYF.